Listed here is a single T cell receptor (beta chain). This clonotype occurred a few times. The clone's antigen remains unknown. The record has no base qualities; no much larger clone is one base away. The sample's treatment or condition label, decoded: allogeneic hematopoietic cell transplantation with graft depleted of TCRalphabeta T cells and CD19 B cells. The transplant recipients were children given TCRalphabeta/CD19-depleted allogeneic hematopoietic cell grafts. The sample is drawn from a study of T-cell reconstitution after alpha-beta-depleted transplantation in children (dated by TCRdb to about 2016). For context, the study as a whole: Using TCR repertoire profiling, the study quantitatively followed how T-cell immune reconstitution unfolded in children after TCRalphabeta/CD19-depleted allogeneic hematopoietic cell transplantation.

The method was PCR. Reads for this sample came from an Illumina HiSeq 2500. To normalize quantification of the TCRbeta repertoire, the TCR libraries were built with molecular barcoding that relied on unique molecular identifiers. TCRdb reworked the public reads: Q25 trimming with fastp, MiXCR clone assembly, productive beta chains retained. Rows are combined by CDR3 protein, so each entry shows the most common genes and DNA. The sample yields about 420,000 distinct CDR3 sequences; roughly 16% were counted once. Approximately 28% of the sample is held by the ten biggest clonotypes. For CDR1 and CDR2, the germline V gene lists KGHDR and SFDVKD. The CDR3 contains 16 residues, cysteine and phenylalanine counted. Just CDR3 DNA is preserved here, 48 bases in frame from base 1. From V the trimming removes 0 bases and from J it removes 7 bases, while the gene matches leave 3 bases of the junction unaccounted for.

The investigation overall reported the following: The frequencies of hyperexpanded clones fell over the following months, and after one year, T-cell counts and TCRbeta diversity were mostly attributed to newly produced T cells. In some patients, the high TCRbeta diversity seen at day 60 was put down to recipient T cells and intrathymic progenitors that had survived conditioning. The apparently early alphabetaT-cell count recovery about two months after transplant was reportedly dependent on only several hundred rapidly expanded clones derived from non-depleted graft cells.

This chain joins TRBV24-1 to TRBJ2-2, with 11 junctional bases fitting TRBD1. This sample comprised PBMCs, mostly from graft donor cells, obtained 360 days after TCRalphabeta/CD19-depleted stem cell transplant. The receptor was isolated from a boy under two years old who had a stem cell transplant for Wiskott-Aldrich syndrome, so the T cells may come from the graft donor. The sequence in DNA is TGTGCCACCAGTGATTTGGGGACAGGGGGGAACGGGGAGCTGTTTTTT. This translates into CATSDLGTGGNGELFF.